A selection of T cell receptor beta chains follows, all from one sample in a study of blood T cell repertoires in COVID-19. The protocol was immunoSEQ multiplex PCR, while the TCRdb copy is restricted to in-frame clones and leaves out a portion. The sample contains about 120,000 clones, roughly three quarters of which appear only once. The material sequenced was peripheral blood. The receptors here all came from a human donor in a cohort sampled during active COVID-19. Each CDR3 is given with its conserved first and last residue. A D gene is named only where the DNA matches it firmly. Size is omitted from some rows. Given values are once, few, many or a class for expanded clones.

J	D	size	V	CDR3	DNA
TRBJ2-7	NA	NA	TRBV6-1	CASSEYGEALSYEQYF	TGTGCCAGCAGTGAATATGGGGAGGCCCTCTCCTACGAGCAGTACTTC
TRBJ2-7	TRBD2	NA	TRBV28	CASSPGLAGSEQYF	TGTGCCAGCAGCCCCGGACTAGCGGGAAGCGAGCAGTACTTC
TRBJ2-7	NA	NA	TRBV13	CASNLRDNYEQYF	TGTGCCAGCAACTTACGGGACAACTACGAGCAGTACTTC
TRBJ2-3	NA	NA	TRBV28	CASSLSTSTDTQYF	TGTGCCAGCAGTTTGTCCACAAGCACAGATACGCAGTATTTT
TRBJ2-3	NA	NA	TRBV7-2	CASSLDYSTDTQYF	TGTGCCAGCAGCTTAGACTATAGCACAGATACGCAGTATTTT
TRBJ2-7	TRBD2	NA	TRBV7-8	CASSLNSLAGAYEQYF	TGTGCCAGCAGCTTAAACAGTCTAGCGGGGGCCTACGAGCAGTACTTC
TRBJ2-7	TRBD2	NA	TRBV15	CATSRGGGGATEQYF	TGTGCCACCAGCAGAGGAGGCGGGGGGGCGACCGAGCAGTACTTC
TRBJ1-1	TRBD1	NA	TRBV5-1	CASSWDRGRTEAFF	TGCGCCAGCAGCTGGGACAGGGGGCGAACTGAAGCTTTCTTT
TRBJ1-2	TRBD1	once	TRBV5-6	CASSTPTGSHGYTF	TGTGCCAGCAGCACTCCGACAGGGTCTCATGGCTACACCTTC
TRBJ2-7	TRBD1	NA	TRBV3-1/TRBV3-2	CASSRGTGPYEQYF	TGTGCCAGCAGCCGCGGGACAGGACCCTACGAGCAGTACTTC
TRBJ1-3	TRBD1	NA	TRBV5-4	CASSLGTGSSGNTIYF	TGTGCCAGCAGCTTGGGGACAGGGAGCTCTGGAAACACCATATATTTT
TRBJ2-7	TRBD1	NA	TRBV27	CASRMTGIPEQYF	TGTGCCAGCAGGATGACAGGGATCCCCGAGCAGTACTTC
TRBJ2-7	NA	NA	TRBV7-8	CASSPPGSYEQYF	TGTGCCAGCAGCCCCCCGGGGAGTTACGAGCAGTACTTC
TRBJ1-2	TRBD1	NA	TRBV5-1	CASSLGQGTSGYTF	TGCGCCAGCAGCTTAGGACAGGGGACCTCTGGCTACACCTTC
TRBJ2-2	TRBD2	NA	TRBV6-2/TRBV6-3	CASSYASGTAGGELFF	TGTGCCAGCAGTTACGCTAGCGGGACCGCTGGCGGGGAGCTGTTTTTT
TRBJ1-2	NA	NA	TRBV7-9	CASSLDNQVDGYTF	TGTGCCAGCAGCTTAGATAACCAAGTAGATGGCTACACCTTC
TRBJ1-2	NA	NA	TRBV28	CASSPGHNYGYTF	TGTGCCAGCAGCCCGGGACATAACTATGGCTACACCTTC
TRBJ2-5	NA	NA	TRBV28	CASRSPGETQYF	TGTGCCAGCAGATCCCCAGGAGAGACCCAGTACTTC
TRBJ2-7	TRBD2	NA	TRBV28	CASRRLAGAYEQYF	TGTGCCAGCAGGCGACTAGCGGGAGCCTACGAGCAGTACTTC
TRBJ1-1	NA	few	TRBV4-1	CASSPPLGGTGTEAFF	TGCGCCAGCAGCCCCCCTTTGGGGGGGACGGGCACTGAAGCTTTCTTT
TRBJ2-5	TRBD1	few	TRBV2	CASSLGGRETQYF	TGTGCCAGCAGTTTAGGGGGCCGAGAGACCCAGTACTTC
TRBJ2-7	TRBD1	NA	TRBV27	CASSLMDRAYEQYF	TGTGCCAGCAGTCTAATGGACAGGGCCTACGAGCAGTACTTC
TRBJ2-7	TRBD1	NA	TRBV25-1	CASSEYDRGSYEQYF	TGTGCCAGCAGTGAATACGACAGGGGCTCCTACGAGCAGTACTTC
TRBJ1-1	NA	NA	TRBV12-3/TRBV12-4	CASSLGGHTEAFF	TGTGCCAGCAGTTTAGGGGGGCACACTGAAGCTTTCTTT
TRBJ2-7	TRBD1	NA	TRBV6-5	CASSYSETGLDYEQYF	TGTGCCAGCAGTTACTCGGAGACAGGGCTGGACTACGAGCAGTACTTC
TRBJ1-1	NA	NA	TRBV11-1	CASSLARTEAFF	TGTGCCAGCAGCTTAGCGAGAACTGAAGCTTTCTTT
TRBJ2-7	NA	NA	TRBV5-1	CASSLAGDSSYEQYF	TGCGCCAGCAGCTTGGCGGGGGATAGCTCCTACGAGCAGTACTTC
TRBJ1-2	NA	NA	TRBV6-5	CASSRGYGYTF	TGTGCCAGCAGTAGGGGTTATGGCTACACCTTC
TRBJ1-4	TRBD1	NA	TRBV6-5	CATRRGQLNEKLFF	TGTGCCACCCGGAGGGGACAGCTTAATGAAAAACTGTTTTTT
TRBJ2-7	TRBD2	NA	TRBV23-1	CASSQWYRGGPYEQYF	TGCGCCAGCAGTCAATGGTATCGCGGGGGGCCCTACGAGCAGTACTTC
TRBJ1-5	NA	NA	TRBV7-9	CASSLMGADQPQHF	TGTGCCAGCAGCTTAATGGGGGCCGATCAGCCCCAGCATTTT
TRBJ2-7	TRBD1	NA	TRBV2	CASSEDRVYEQYF	TGTGCCAGCAGTGAGGACAGGGTCTACGAGCAGTACTTC
TRBJ2-3	NA	NA	TRBV19	CASKLVGGSGDTQYF	TGTGCCAGTAAACTAGTCGGTGGTAGCGGAGATACGCAGTATTTT
TRBJ1-1	TRBD1	NA	TRBV18	CASSPLDRVNTEAFF	TGTGCCAGCTCACCACTGGACAGGGTGAACACTGAAGCTTTCTTT
TRBJ1-2	TRBD1	many	TRBV2	CASSDPSGTGDYGYTF	TGTGCCAGCAGTGACCCCTCCGGGACAGGGGACTATGGCTACACCTTC
TRBJ1-2	NA	NA	TRBV29-1	CSVESDNRFGYTF	TGCAGCGTTGAATCTGACAACCGCTTTGGCTACACCTTC
TRBJ1-1	NA	NA	TRBV19	CASTVNTEAFF	TGTGCCAGTACGGTGAACACTGAAGCTTTCTTT
TRBJ1-3	NA	once	TRBV5-1	CASTLGGDWSGNTIYF	TGCGCCAGCACCCTCGGGGGGGATTGGTCTGGAAACACCATATATTTT
TRBJ1-2	NA	NA	TRBV19	CASSDRSNYGYTF	TGTGCCAGTAGTGACAGATCTAACTATGGCTACACCTTC
TRBJ1-5	NA	NA	TRBV7-8	CASSLTLYGLSNQPQHF	TGTGCCAGCAGCTTGACGTTGTATGGGCTAAGCAATCAGCCCCAGCATTTT
TRBJ1-2	TRBD1	few	TRBV12-3/TRBV12-4	CASSPGQLGGYTF	TGTGCCAGCAGCCCGGGACAGCTTGGCGGCTACACCTTC
TRBJ1-4	NA	NA	TRBV19	CASSTTSSTNEKLFF	TGTGCCAGTAGTACGACATCTTCAACTAATGAAAAACTGTTTTTT
TRBJ2-5	NA	few	TRBV20-1	CSAWTTETQYF	TGCAGTGCTTGGACTACCGAGACCCAGTACTTC
TRBJ2-7	TRBD1	NA	TRBV18	CASSLQGYEQYF	TGTGCCAGCTCACTACAGGGGTACGAGCAGTACTTC
TRBJ1-3	TRBD1	NA	TRBV29-1	CSARGTGGHSGNTIYF	TGCAGCGCGAGAGGGACAGGGGGCCACTCTGGAAACACCATATATTTT
TRBJ1-2	NA	NA	TRBV6-5	CASSPRTAQGYGYTF	TGTGCCAGCAGTCCACGGACAGCCCAAGGCTATGGCTACACCTTC
TRBJ1-1	NA	NA	TRBV5-5	CASSSDRSGTEAFF	TGTGCCAGCAGCTCTGACAGGTCCGGGACTGAAGCTTTCTTT
TRBJ1-1	NA	NA	TRBV10-2	CASSQGTDGAFF	TGCGCCAGCAGTCAGGGAACAGACGGAGCTTTCTTT